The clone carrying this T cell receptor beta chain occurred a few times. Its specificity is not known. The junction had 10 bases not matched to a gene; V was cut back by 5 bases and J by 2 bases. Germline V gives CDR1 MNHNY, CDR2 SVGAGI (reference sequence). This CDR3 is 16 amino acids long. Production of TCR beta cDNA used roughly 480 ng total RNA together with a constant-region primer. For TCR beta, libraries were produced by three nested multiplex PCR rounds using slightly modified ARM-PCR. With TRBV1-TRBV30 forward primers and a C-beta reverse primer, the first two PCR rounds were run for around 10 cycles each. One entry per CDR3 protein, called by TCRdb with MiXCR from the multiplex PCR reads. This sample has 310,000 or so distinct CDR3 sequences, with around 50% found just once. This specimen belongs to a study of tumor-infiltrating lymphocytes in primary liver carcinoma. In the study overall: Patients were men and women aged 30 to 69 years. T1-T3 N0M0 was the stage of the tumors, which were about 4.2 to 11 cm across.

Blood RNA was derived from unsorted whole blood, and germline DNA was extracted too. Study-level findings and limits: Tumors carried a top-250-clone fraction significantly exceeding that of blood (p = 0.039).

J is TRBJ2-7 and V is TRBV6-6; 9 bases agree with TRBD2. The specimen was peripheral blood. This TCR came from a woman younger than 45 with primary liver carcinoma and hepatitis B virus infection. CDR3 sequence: CASSRTSVRPTYEQYF. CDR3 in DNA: TGTGCCAGCAGTCGGACTAGCGTGAGGCCCACCTACGAGCAGTACTTC.